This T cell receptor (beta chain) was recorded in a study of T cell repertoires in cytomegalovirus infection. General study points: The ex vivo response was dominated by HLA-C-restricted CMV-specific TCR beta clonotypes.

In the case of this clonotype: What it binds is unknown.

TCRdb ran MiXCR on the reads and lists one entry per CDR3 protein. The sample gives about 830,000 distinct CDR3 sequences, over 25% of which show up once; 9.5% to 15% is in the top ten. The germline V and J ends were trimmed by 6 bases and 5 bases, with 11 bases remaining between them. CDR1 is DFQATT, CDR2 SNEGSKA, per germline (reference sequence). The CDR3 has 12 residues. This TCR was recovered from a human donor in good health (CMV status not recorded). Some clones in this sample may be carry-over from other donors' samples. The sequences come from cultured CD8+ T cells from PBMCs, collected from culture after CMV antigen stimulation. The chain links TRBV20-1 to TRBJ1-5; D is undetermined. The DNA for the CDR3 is TGCAGTGCCCCGTTCGATGATCAGCCCCAGCATTTT. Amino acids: CSAPFDDQPQHF.